This TCR beta chain stems from a study of a mutant IDH1 vaccine in newly diagnosed glioma. Turning to the study itself: Scheduled for weeks 1, 3, 5, 7, 11, 15, 19 and 23, eight vaccinations were given to patients.

Here immunoSEQ multiplex PCR was the method, and the copy in TCRdb shows in-frame clones only, minus some. This table holds 20,000 to 25,000 clones, just under 90% found once. With regard to this clone: Its target is not known.

Time point denoted: week 11, during vaccination. Each vaccine dose was 300 ug of mutant IDH1 20-mer peptide, with topical imiquimod. V shed 6 bases and J shed 2 bases, with 17 bases lying between them. The CDR3 extends over 16 amino acids. Germline values: CDR1 MDHEN, CDR2 SYDVKM. This receptor was taken from a woman in her thirties or forties with glioma. The chain has TRBV28 and TRBJ2-1; D possibly corresponds to TRBD1 (7 bases). The source was PBMCs, collected from a glioma patient whose treatment included an IDH1 peptide vaccine. The CDR3 loop reads CASRGLQGGAYNEQFF. CDR3 nucleotide sequence: TGTGCCAGCAGAGGTCTGCAGGGGGGCGCCTACAATGAGCAGTTCTTC.